What follows are 3 T cell receptor beta chains derived from one specimen sequenced in a study of blood T cells in healthy people across ages. Using a J-beta primer mix together with a sample-barcoded 5' primer, a second PCR was run for roughly 6 to 12 cycles. TCRdb re-called the 5' RACE reads through MiXCR, storing one row per CDR3 protein. The sample yields about 1.4 million distinct CDR3 sequences, roughly 64% seen once. Sequenced input: blood. Source of these receptors: a man in his late teens or twenties in good health.

This clonotype was observed a few times. The chain is built from TRBV7-9 and TRBJ2-1; 14 bases agree with TRBD2. CDR1 is SEHNR and CDR2 is FQNEAQ in the germline V gene (reference sequence). This CDR3 is 17 amino acids long. The V gene end was trimmed by 5 bases and the J gene end by 6 bases; junction bases not matched to a gene: 9. The CDR3 here is CASSPRGGLAGANEQFF. Here the CDR3 DNA reads TGTGCCAGCAGCCCCAGAGGGGGACTAGCGGGGGCCAATGAGCAGTTCTTC.

The chain combines TRBV27 with TRBJ2-4; no reliable D call. Germline V gene lookup returns CDR1 MNHEY and CDR2 SMNVEV (reference sequence). The length of the CDR3 is 15 residues. V lost 8 bases to trimming and J lost 4 bases, with 18 bases between them. This chain's CDR3 is CASSTPAAAKNIQYF. In DNA, the CDR3 is TGTGCCAGCTCCACTCCGGCGGCAGCTAAAAACATTCAGTACTTC.

V gene TRBV20-1 combines with J gene TRBJ2-1; D might be TRBD2 (6 bases). This CDR3 region has 13 residues. V was clipped by 2 bases and J by 8 bases, with 13 bases between them. Per germline, CDR1 DFQATT and CDR2 SNEGSKA (reference sequence). CDR3 amino acids: CSARLTSGHEQFF. Here the CDR3 DNA reads TGCAGTGCTAGACTAACCAGCGGGCATGAGCAGTTCTTC.